The rows below give T cell receptor beta chains drawn from one sample of a study of shared clonotypes between healthy human individuals. TCRdb's copy holds only in-frame clones and misses some; the assay was immunoSEQ multiplex PCR. This sample has over 2 million clones, with approximately 94% found just once. Sequenced sample: naive CD8+ T cells sorted from blood. Source of these receptors: a young man in good health. The CDR3 runs from the conserved cysteine through the conserved F or W. D genes are given only for firm matches. Expanded clones get a size class; other rows say once, few or many, or leave the size out.

v_call	clone_size	j_call	d_call	cdr3_aa	cdr3_nt
TRBV10-3	NA	TRBJ2-7	NA	CAISESPAGSSYEQYF	TGTGCCATCAGTGAGTCACCGGCGGGGAGCTCCTACGAGCAGTACTTC
TRBV29-1	few	TRBJ2-7	NA	CSVEGPSYEQYF	TGCAGCGTTGAAGGGCCCTCCTACGAGCAGTACTTC
TRBV11-2	NA	TRBJ2-3	TRBD2	CASSLEPSGGGTSTDTQYF	TGTGCCAGCAGCTTAGAGCCTAGCGGGGGGGGAACTAGCACAGATACGCAGTATTTT
TRBV14	NA	TRBJ2-7	NA	CASSQDRFPYEQYF	TGTGCCAGCAGCCAAGACCGATTCCCCTACGAGCAGTACTTC
TRBV20-1	NA	TRBJ2-7	NA	CSAGGEYEQYF	TGCAGTGCGGGGGGAGAATACGAGCAGTACTTC
TRBV10-2	NA	TRBJ2-7	TRBD2	CASSEVLAGAYEQYF	TGCGCCAGCAGTGAAGTTCTAGCGGGAGCCTACGAGCAGTACTTC
TRBV11-2	NA	TRBJ2-3	NA	CASSLRVLGTDTQYF	TGTGCCAGCAGCTTACGGGTTCTCGGCACAGATACGCAGTATTTT
TRBV5-6	NA	TRBJ2-7	NA	CASSLGGFSYEQYF	TGTGCCAGCAGCTTGGGGGGGTTCTCCTACGAGCAGTACTTC
TRBV5-4	NA	TRBJ1-2	NA	CASSMDLESGYTF	TGTGCCAGCAGCATGGACCTAGAGAGTGGCTACACCTTC
TRBV19	NA	TRBJ2-3	NA	CASSMLGVGDTQYF	TGTGCCAGTAGTATGTTGGGGGTAGGAGATACGCAGTATTTT